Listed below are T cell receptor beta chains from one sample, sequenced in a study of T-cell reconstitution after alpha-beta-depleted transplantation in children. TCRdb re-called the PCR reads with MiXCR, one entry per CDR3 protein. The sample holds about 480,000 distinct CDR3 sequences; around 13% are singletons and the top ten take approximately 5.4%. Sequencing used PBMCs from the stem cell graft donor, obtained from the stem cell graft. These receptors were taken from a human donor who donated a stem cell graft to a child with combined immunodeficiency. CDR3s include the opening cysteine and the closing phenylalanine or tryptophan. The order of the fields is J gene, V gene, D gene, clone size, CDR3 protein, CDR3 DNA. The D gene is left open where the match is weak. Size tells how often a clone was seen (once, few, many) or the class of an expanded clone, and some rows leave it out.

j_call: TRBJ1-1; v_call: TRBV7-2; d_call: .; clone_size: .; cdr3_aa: CASSLTGGATNTEAFF; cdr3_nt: TGTGCCAGCAGCTTAACTGGAGGGGCGACGAACACTGAAGCTTTCTTT
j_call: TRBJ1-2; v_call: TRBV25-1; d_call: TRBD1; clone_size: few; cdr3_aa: CASTNFDRGLKHYCGYTF; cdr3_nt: TGTGCCAGCACCAATTTTGACAGGGGGCTGAAGCACTATTGCGGCTACACCTTC
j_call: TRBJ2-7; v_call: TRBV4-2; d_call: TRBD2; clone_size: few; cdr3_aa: CASSPSSGQTYEQYF; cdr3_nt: TGTGCCAGCAGCCCTTCTAGCGGTCAAACCTACGAGCAGTACTTC
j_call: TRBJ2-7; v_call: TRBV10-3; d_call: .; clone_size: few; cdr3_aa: CAISEYLTRTYEQYF; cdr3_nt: TGTGCCATCAGTGAGTATCTCACTCGAACCTACGAGCAGTACTTC
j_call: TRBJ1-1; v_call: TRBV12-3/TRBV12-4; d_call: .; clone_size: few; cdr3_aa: CASSFFRDEAFF; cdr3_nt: TGTGCCAGCAGTTTTTTCCGGGACGAAGCTTTCTTT
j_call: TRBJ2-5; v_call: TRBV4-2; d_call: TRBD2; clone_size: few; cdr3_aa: CASSRSGLAGENQETQYF; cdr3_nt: TGTGCCAGCAGCCGTTCGGGACTAGCGGGGGAGAACCAAGAGACCCAGTACTTC
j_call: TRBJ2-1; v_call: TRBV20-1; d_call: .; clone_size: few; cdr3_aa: CSAIRPGGPFAYNEQFF; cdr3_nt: TGCAGTGCTATCCGTCCGGGGGGCCCCTTTGCCTACAATGAGCAGTTCTTC
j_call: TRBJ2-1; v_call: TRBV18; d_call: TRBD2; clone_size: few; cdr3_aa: CASSRGLAGKNEQFF; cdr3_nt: TGTGCCAGCTCACGCGGACTAGCGGGGAAAAATGAGCAGTTCTTC
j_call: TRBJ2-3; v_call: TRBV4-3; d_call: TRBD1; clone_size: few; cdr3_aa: CASSQDIQGGWTDTQYF; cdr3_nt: TGCGCCAGCAGCCAAGATATACAGGGGGGATGGACAGATACGCAGTATTTT
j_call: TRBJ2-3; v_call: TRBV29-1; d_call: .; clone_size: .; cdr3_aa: CSADTGSGGTDTQYF; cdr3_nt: TGCAGCGCTGACACGGGGTCGGGAGGCACAGATACGCAGTATTTT
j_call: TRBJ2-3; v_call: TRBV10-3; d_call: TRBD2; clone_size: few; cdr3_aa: CAISVGGEGSTDTQYF; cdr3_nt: TGTGCCATCAGTGTCGGAGGGGAGGGAAGCACAGATACGCAGTATTTT
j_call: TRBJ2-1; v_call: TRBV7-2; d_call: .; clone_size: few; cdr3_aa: CASSLAPLPYYNEQFF; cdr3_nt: TGTGCCAGCAGCTTAGCCCCCCTCCCCTATTACAATGAGCAGTTCTTC
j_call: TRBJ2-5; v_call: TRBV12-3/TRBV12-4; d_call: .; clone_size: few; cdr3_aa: CASCPRGCYQETQYF; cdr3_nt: TGTGCCAGCTGCCCCCGAGGATGCTACCAAGAGACCCAGTACTTC
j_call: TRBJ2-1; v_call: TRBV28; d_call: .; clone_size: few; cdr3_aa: CASSPHPGTVRVEQFF; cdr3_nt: TGTGCCAGCAGTCCCCACCCAGGGACGGTTAGAGTTGAGCAGTTCTTC
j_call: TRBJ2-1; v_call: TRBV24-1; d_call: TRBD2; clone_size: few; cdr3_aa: CATSDPSGSAWNEQFF; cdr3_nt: TGTGCCACCAGTGACCCAAGCGGGAGTGCGTGGAATGAGCAGTTCTTC
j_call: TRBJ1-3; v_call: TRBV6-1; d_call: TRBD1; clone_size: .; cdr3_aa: CASSADRAGNTIYF; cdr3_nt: TGTGCCAGCAGTGCTGACAGGGCTGGAAACACCATATATTTT
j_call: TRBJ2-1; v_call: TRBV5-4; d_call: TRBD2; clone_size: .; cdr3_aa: CASSGLAEGEGNEQFF; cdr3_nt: TGTGCCAGCAGCGGTTTGGCGGAAGGGGAGGGTAATGAGCAGTTCTTC
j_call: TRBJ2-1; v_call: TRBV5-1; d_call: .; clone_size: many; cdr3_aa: CASSLAQGGYNEQFF; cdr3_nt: TGCGCCAGCAGCTTGGCTCAGGGCGGGTACAATGAGCAGTTCTTC
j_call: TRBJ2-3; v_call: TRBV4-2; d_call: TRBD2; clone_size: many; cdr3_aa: CASSQGGGRGSDTQYF; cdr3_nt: TGTGCCAGCAGCCAAGGAGGAGGGCGGGGGTCAGATACGCAGTATTTT
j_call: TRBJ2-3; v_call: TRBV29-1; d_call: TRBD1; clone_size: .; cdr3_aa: CSGHLNDRGSQYF; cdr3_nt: TGCAGCGGGCACCTAAATGACAGGGGCTCGCAGTATTTT
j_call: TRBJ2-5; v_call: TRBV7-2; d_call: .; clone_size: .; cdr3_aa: CASSTTVRETQYF; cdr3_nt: TGTGCCAGCAGCACGACGGTCAGGGAGACCCAGTACTTC
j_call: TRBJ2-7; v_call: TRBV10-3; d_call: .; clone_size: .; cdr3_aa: CAISAGRYPPEQYF; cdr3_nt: TGTGCCATCAGTGCAGGGAGATACCCTCCCGAGCAGTACTTC
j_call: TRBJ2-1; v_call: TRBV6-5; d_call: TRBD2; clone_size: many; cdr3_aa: CASSPGDGLAYNEQFF; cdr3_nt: TGTGCCAGCAGTCCGGGGGACGGACTAGCCTACAATGAGCAGTTCTTC
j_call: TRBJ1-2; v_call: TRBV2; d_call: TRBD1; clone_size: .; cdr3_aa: CASSKDRENGYTF; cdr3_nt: TGTGCCAGCAGCAAAGACAGGGAAAATGGCTACACCTTC
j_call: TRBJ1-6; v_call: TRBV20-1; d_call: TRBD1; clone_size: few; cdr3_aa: CSAGGQGKGVKNSPLHF; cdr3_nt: TGCAGTGCGGGGGGACAGGGGAAAGGGGTGAAGAATTCACCCCTCCACTTT
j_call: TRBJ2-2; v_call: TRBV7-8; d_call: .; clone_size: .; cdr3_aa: CASSLVMGTGELFF; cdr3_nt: TGTGCCAGCAGCTTAGTTATGGGCACCGGGGAGCTGTTTTTT
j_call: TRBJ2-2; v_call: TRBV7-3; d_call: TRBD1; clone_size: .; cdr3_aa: CASSSPGQSRAGELFF; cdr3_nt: TGTGCCAGCAGCTCCCCGGGACAGAGTAGAGCCGGGGAGCTGTTTTTT
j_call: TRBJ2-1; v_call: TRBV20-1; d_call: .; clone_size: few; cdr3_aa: CSASPSSYNEQFF; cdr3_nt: TGCAGTGCTAGCCCGAGCTCCTACAATGAGCAGTTCTTC
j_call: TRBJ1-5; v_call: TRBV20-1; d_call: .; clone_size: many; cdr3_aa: CSASFGPYQPQHF; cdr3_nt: TGCAGTGCTAGCTTTGGACCCTATCAGCCCCAGCATTTT